The clone carrying this TCR beta chain appeared a single time. Its antigen is undetermined. This entry comes from a study of cytomegalovirus exposure and HLA in healthy donors. With 60 Vbeta and 13 Jbeta primers, the PCR was carried out. As processed by the authors: A later analysis tallied 87 million or so unique TCR beta chains, some 10 million of them shared. TCRdb's table, derived via immunoSEQ multiplex PCR, lists solely in-frame clones and lacks some. V and J calls and clone size are those listed in that table; D and trimming were worked out from the DNA. The table has 150,000 to 200,000 clones, roughly 80% seen once; the top ten hold less than 5%. This CDR3 is 14 amino acids long. Germline values: CDR1 SGHTA, CDR2 FQGNSA. V was shortened by 5 bases and J by 2 bases, with 10 bases between the two germline ends. Findings of the study overall: A later analysis reportedly identified an Asian-associated ancestry cluster as carrying fewer N-insertions than the roughly 670-donor mean. As a later analysis showed, a missense DCLRE1C variant was linked to trimming of TCR beta V- and J-genes. Many donors carried some public TCRs, although rarity characterized most TCR sequences.

This sequence originates from a man in his fifties or sixties in good health and CMV-seropositive. Sequenced sample: PBMCs. The chain couples TRBV7-2 to TRBJ1-3; possibly TRBD1 for D (6 bases). The CDR3 nucleotides are TGTGCCAGCAGCCACGGACAGACTGGAAACACCATATATTTT. Protein sequence: CASSHGQTGNTIYF. Complete variable domain (other parts from reference TRBV7-2 and TRBJ1-3): GAGVSQSPSNKVTEKGKDVELRCDPISGHTALYWYRQSLGQGLEFLIYFQGNSAPDKSGLPSDRFSAERTGGSVSTLTIQRTQQEDSAVYLCASSHGQTGNTIYFGEGSWLTVV.